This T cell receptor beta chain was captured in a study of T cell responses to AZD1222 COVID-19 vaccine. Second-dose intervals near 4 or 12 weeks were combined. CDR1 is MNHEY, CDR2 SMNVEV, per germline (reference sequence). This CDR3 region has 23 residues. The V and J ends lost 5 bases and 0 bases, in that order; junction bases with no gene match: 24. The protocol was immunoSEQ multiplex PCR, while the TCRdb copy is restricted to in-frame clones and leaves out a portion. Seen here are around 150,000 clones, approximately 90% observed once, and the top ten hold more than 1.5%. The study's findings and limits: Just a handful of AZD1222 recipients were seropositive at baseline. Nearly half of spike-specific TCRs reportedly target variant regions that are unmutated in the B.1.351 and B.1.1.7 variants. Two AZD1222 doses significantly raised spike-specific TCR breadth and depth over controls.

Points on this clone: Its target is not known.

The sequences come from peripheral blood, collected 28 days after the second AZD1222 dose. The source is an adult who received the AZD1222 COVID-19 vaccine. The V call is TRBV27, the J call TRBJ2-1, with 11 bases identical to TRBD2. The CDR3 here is CASSRRERVLAGGDGSSYNEQFF. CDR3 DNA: TGTGCCAGCAGTCGCCGAGAGAGGGTCCTAGCGGGAGGCGATGGGAGCTCCTACAATGAGCAGTTCTTC.